This passage covers 6 T cell receptor beta chains from one sample sequenced in a study of blood T cell repertoires in COVID-19. Profiled with immunoSEQ multiplex PCR; TCRdb holds only in-frame clones, not every one. This table holds roughly 190,000 clones, 80% to 85% found once. Sequenced input: peripheral blood. The source is a human donor with acute or convalescent COVID-19. The donor label of this sample is uncertain.

This rearrangement joins TRBV19 to TRBJ2-6; 7 bases align to TRBD2. J was trimmed by 1 base and V by 5 bases; bases with no gene match: 5. The CDR3 runs 16 residues. Germline V gene data show CDR1 as LNHDA and CDR2 as SQIVND (reference sequence). The CDR3 nucleotides are TGTGCCAGTAGTGTATGGGAGGGGTCTGGGGCCAACGTCCTGACTTTC. The encoded protein is CASSVWEGSGANVLTF.

In its sample, this clone was seen once. The DNA of the CDR3 is TGTGCCAGCTCACCTGAGGACAGGGCTTATGAGCAGTTCTTC. Protein sequence: CASSPEDRAYEQFF. V and J are TRBV18 and TRBJ2-1; 8 bases are shared with TRBD1. CDR1 is KGHSH and CDR2 is LQKENI in the germline V gene. Trimming took 3 bases from V and 8 from J; bases not matched to a gene: 6. This CDR3 has 14 residues.

This clone has a handful of counts. The chain carries TRBV27 and TRBJ2-7; possible D gene TRBD1, 6 bases. The CDR3 is made up of 15 amino acids. The V end was cut by 5 bases, the J end by 2 bases, with 16 bases between. Germline-derived CDR1 and CDR2 are MNHEY and SMNVEV (reference sequence). Written as DNA, the CDR3 is TGTGCCAGCAGTCCTATCAACCGGGACACCTACGAGCAGTACTTC. This encodes CASSPINRDTYEQYF.

The V gene is TRBV5-1, the J gene TRBJ2-5; 15 bases are shared with TRBD2. J gave up 4 bases and V 4 bases, and 8 bases lay outside the gene matches. This CDR3 contains 17 residues. Germline CDR1 SGHRS, CDR2 YFSETQ. The CDR3 bases are TGCGCCAGCAGCCCAGGACTAGCGGGAGGGCGGGTAGAGACCCAGTACTTC. Translated: CASSPGLAGGRVETQYF.

The gene calls are TRBV7-6 and TRBJ1-3; 7 bases agree with TRBD1. In germline, CDR1 is SGHVS, CDR2 FNYEAQ. The CDR3 has 18 residues. The ends lost 0 bases at V and 0 bases at J; junction bases unmatched: 8. The CDR3 sequence is CASSLASRGQISGNTIYF. CDR3 bases: TGTGCCAGCAGCTTAGCATCCCGGGGACAGATCTCTGGAAACACCATATATTTT. Filled out from reference TRBV7-6 and TRBJ1-3, the complete variable domain reads GAGVSQSPRYKVTKRGQDVALRCDPISGHVSLYWYRQALGQGPEFLTYFNYEAQQDKSGLPNDRFSAERPEGSISTLTIQRTEQRDSAMYRCASSLASRGQISGNTIYFGEGSWLTVV.

The V and J genes are TRBV2 and TRBJ2-1; D is possibly TRBD2 (5 bases). V lost 8 bases to trimming and J lost 4 bases, with 12 bases between them. This CDR3 spans 13 amino acids. Germline V gives CDR1 SNHLY, CDR2 FYNNEI. The CDR3 region is CASAGLNYNEQFF. CDR3 coding DNA: TGTGCCAGCGCGGGTCTAAATTACAATGAGCAGTTCTTC.